This T cell receptor (beta chain) was observed in a study of shared clonotypes between healthy human individuals. About this clone: Antigen: not known. Other DNA sequences in the sample encode the same CDR3.

Using immunoSEQ multiplex PCR, the repertoire was profiled, and TCRdb retains in-frame clones only, with some absent. This sample yields about 1.9 million clones, of which around 95% are seen a single time; around 1.7% belongs to the top ten. Terminally differentiated effector memory CD45RA+ cells were excluded by CCR7 positive selection of CD45RO-negative cells. Broader study findings: Even with large depth, rarefaction showed that sorted-subset sequencing was incomplete.

Germline CDR1 SEHNR, CDR2 FQNEAQ (reference sequence). The CDR3 spans 13 residues. The germline V and J ends were trimmed by 5 bases and 5 bases, with 9 bases remaining between them. The chain couples TRBV7-9 to TRBJ2-2; D possibly corresponds to TRBD2 (6 bases). This clonotype was sampled from a man between 18 and 29 years old in good health. Some clones in this sample may be carry-over from other donors' samples. Sequenced: naive CD8+ T cells from PBMCs. The CDR3 loop reads CASSQLATGELFF. Here the CDR3 DNA reads TGTGCCAGCAGCCAACTAGCTACCGGGGAGCTGTTTTTT.